This TCR beta chain comes out of a study of breast tumors, draining lymph nodes, adjacent tissues. General study points: Findings are consistent with lymph node origin and intratumoral expansion of most tumor T cells. Luminal-like breast cancer showed significantly higher tumor–nontumor repertoire similarity than basal-like.

Axillary draining lymph nodes of breast cancer patients supplied the node samples. This clonotype was counted between two and nine times. As yet, its antigen is unknown. Deletions cut 0 bases from V and 2 bases from J, with 11 bases between. This CDR3 region has 15 residues. Looked up from germline, CDR1 is SGHTS and CDR2 is YDEGEE. TCRdb itself ran the multiplex PCR reads through MiXCR, one entry per CDR3 protein. The sample consists of about 120,000 distinct CDR3 sequences, about 20% of them appearing once. The sequencing input was axillary lymph node tissue. The sequence derives from a female donor with breast cancer. Some clones in this sample may be carry-over from other donors' samples. The V and J genes are TRBV5-8 and TRBJ1-2, with a possible D match to TRBD1 (6 bases). CDR3 nucleotide sequence: TGTGCCAGCAGCTTGGGTCCAGGGGCCAACTATGGCTACACCTTC. It translates to CASSLGPGANYGYTF.